The sequence of this TCR beta chain was determined in a study of blood T cells in healthy people across ages. Findings and caveats of the study: Estimates of diversity drawn from one million T cells were considered underestimates. Compared with aged donors, long-lived donors showed fewer expanded clones, suggesting selection.

Primed by a sample-barcoded 5' primer and a J-beta primer mix, a second PCR proceeded for roughly 7 to 11 cycles. A tag from a template-switch adaptor with 12 random nucleotides marked each cDNA molecule. TCRdb itself ran the 5' RACE reads through MiXCR, one entry per CDR3 protein. This sample carries 1.4 million to 1.5 million distinct CDR3 sequences, around 42% of them seen once, and the ten largest clones take less than 8%. Worth noting for this clonotype: What it recognizes is unknown. A junction boundary mismatches the germline segment, possibly from a read error.

The CDR3 totals 17 residues. Per germline, CDR1 SGHRS and CDR2 YFSETQ. Ranging in age from about 6 to 95, the donors were healthy Caucasian individuals from Russia. The sequenced sample consisted of blood. V is TRBV5-1 and J is TRBJ2-6; unclear D gene. This TCR was sampled from a woman younger than 30 in good health. This CDR3 reads CASRSIQSNSGANALTF. The CDR3 nucleotides read TGCGCCAGTAGATCGATCCAATCCAACTCTGGAGCCAACGCCCTGACTTTC.